This TCR beta chain stems from a study of OX40 agonist ivuxolimab in advanced cancers. Using immunoSEQ multiplex PCR, the repertoire was profiled, and TCRdb retains in-frame clones only, with some absent. This table has about 23,000 clones, roughly 80% appearing once. Trimming left V 11 bases short and J 0 bases short, with 13 bases between. Germline values: CDR1 MGHDK, CDR2 SYGVNS. The CDR3 loop spans 14 amino acids. The source is an adult with an advanced solid tumor such as melanoma, head and neck, liver or kidney cancer. Material: CD4+ or CD8+ T cells sorted from blood, obtained in a trial of the OX40 agonist ivuxolimab. The chain recombines TRBV25-1 with TRBJ1-4, with a possible D match to TRBD1 (6 bases). Written as DNA, the CDR3 is TGTGCCGCCTCCGGGACACCAACTAATGAAAAACTGTTTTTT. This gives the protein CAASGTPTNEKLFF.